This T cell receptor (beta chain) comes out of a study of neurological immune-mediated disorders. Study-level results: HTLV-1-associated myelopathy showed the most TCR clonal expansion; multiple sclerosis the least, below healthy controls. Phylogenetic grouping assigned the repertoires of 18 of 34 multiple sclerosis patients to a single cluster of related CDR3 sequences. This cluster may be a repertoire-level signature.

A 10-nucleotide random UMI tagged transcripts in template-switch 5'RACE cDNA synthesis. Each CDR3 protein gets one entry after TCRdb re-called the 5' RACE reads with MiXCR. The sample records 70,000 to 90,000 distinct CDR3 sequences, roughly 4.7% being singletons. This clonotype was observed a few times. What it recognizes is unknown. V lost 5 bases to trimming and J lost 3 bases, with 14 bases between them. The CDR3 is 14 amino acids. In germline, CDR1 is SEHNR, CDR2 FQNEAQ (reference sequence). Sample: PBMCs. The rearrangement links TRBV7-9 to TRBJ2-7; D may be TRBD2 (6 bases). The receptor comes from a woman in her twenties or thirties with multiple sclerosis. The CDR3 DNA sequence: TGTGCCAGCAGCGGAACGCGGGACGGCTACGAGCAGTACTTC. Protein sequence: CASSGTRDGYEQYF.